This T cell receptor beta chain appears in the sequencing data of a study of T cell responses to AZD1222 COVID-19 vaccine. Notes on this clone: No antigen is known for it.

Regarding the study as a whole: No repertoire was sampled before or during the peak T cell response, only after it. Most donors were white British and more were female, and clonal diversity was possibly underestimated.

Measured with immunoSEQ multiplex PCR; TCRdb has only the in-frame clones, and not every one. The repertoire has some 97,000 clones, about nine tenths of them found once; the top ten carry around 1.7%. From germline, CDR1 is SGHTA and CDR2 FQGNSA. V lost 5 bases to trimming and J lost 7 bases; unmatched junction nucleotides: 1. The CDR3 runs to 13 residues. The rearrangement uses TRBV7-2 and TRBJ1-4; 10 nucleotides match TRBD1. The receptor comes from an adult in good health. The sequencing here drew on peripheral blood, taken on day 0 of AZD1222 vaccination. The CDR3 region has the DNA TGTGCCAGCAGCCGGGACAGGGGTGAAAAACTGTTTTTT. Its protein is CASSRDRGEKLFF.